The clone carrying this T cell receptor (beta chain) was seen repeatedly, ten times or more. The germline gives CDR1 SGHTA, CDR2 FQGNSA. There are 15 residues in the CDR3. Trimming shortened V by 2 bases and J by 0 bases, and 11 bases separated the two germline ends. These data are taken from a study of T cells in Graves' hyperthyroidism and ophthalmopathy. TCR beta CDR3 regions were amplified from RNA. HTBI primers were used for first-round RT-PCR of the TCR CDR3. Via MiXCR, TCRdb re-called the multiplex PCR reads, giving one row per CDR3 protein. The table shows hundreds of thousands of distinct CDR3 sequences, with roughly 21% occurring only once.

The sequencing sample was made of blood. The origin of this receptor is a man aged 35 to 55 with Graves' ophthalmopathy. V gene TRBV7-2 combines with J gene TRBJ2-7; no clear D gene. The CDR3 DNA reads TGTGCCAGCAGCTTAAGACTCGGCCGCTCCTACGAGCAGTACTTC. It specifies CASSLRLGRSYEQYF.